Listed below are T cell receptor beta chains from one sample, sequenced in a study of T-cell reconstitution after alpha-beta-depleted transplantation in children. TCRdb recomputed calls from the PCR reads with MiXCR, one row per CDR3 protein. The sample has 120,000 or so distinct CDR3 sequences, approximately 22% seen once. This material consisted of PBMCs, mostly from graft donor cells, taken 180 days after TCRalphabeta/CD19-depleted stem cell transplant. The receptors shown here come from a male patient aged 2-10 years who had a stem cell transplant for chronic granulomatous disease, so the T cells may come from the graft donor. The CDR3 runs from the conserved cysteine through the conserved F or W. The D gene is left open where the match is weak. Clone size, where shown, is once, few, many, or a class for clones that have expanded.

j_call | clone_size | v_call | d_call | cdr3_aa | cdr3_nt
TRBJ2-1 | few | TRBV27 | TRBD2 | CASSLSGRDSNEQFF | TGTGCCAGCAGTTTGAGCGGGAGGGATAGCAATGAGCAGTTCTTC
TRBJ2-7 | many | TRBV6-5 | TRBD2 | CASSLGRATSGRNEQYF | TGTGCCAGCAGTTTGGGACGCGCGACTAGCGGGAGGAACGAGCAGTACTTC
TRBJ2-5 | many | TRBV12-3/TRBV12-4 | - | CASSFWGAWGQETQYF | TGTGCCAGCAGTTTTTGGGGGGCTTGGGGCCAAGAGACCCAGTACTTC
TRBJ2-7 | - | TRBV24-1 | - | CATSGGPPSYEQYF | TGTGCCACCAGTGGGGGTCCCCCATCCTACGAGCAGTACTTC
TRBJ2-3 | - | TRBV6-1 | TRBD2 | CASILGLAPDTQYF | TGTGCCAGCATTCTAGGACTAGCCCCAGATACGCAGTATTTT
TRBJ2-3 | few | TRBV20-1 | - | CSARDAASARTDTQYF | TGCAGTGCTAGAGATGCGGCTAGCGCCCGCACAGATACGCAGTATTTT
TRBJ1-2 | - | TRBV29-1 | TRBD1 | CSVKSTGQGVYGYTF | TGCAGCGTGAAATCGACGGGACAGGGTGTCTATGGCTACACCTTC
TRBJ1-2 | - | TRBV12-3/TRBV12-4 | TRBD1 | CASSRRTGPNGYTF | TGTGCCAGCAGCCGCCGGACAGGGCCAAATGGCTACACCTTC
TRBJ2-7 | - | TRBV11-1 | TRBD2 | CASSAGLAGGTTPLDEQYF | TGTGCCAGCAGCGCTGGACTAGCGGGAGGGACCACCCCTCTCGACGAGCAGTACTTC
TRBJ2-1 | - | TRBV5-1 | - | CASSLGLPTYSYNEQFF | TGCGCCAGCAGCTTGGGACTACCTACCTACTCCTACAATGAGCAGTTCTTC
TRBJ2-3 | few | TRBV12-3/TRBV12-4 | - | CASSSRGAVDTQYF | TGTGCCAGCAGTTCACGGGGGGCCGTAGATACGCAGTATTTT
TRBJ2-1 | - | TRBV20-1 | - | CSARVGGSNEYNEQFF | TGCAGTGCTAGAGTCGGAGGGTCGAATGAGTACAATGAGCAGTTCTTC
TRBJ2-7 | many | TRBV5-4 | - | CASSLGPDASYEQYF | TGTGCCAGCAGCTTGGGGCCGGATGCCTCCTACGAGCAGTACTTC
TRBJ2-7 | many | TRBV7-2 | TRBD1 | CASSLRDSTYEQYF | TGTGCCAGCAGCCTCCGGGACAGCACCTACGAGCAGTACTTC
TRBJ1-4 | - | TRBV12-3/TRBV12-4 | - | CASSAGRMGVFIEKLFF | TGTGCCAGCAGTGCCGGGCGCATGGGGGTCTTTATCGAAAAACTGTTTTTT
TRBJ2-2 | many | TRBV20-1 | - | CSAREGRRGAVGELFF | TGCAGTGCTAGAGAAGGGAGGCGGGGAGCGGTCGGGGAGCTGTTTTTT
TRBJ2-3 | many | TRBV7-2 | TRBD2 | CASKAGVTDTQYF | TGTGCCAGTAAGGCGGGAGTAACAGATACGCAGTATTTT
TRBJ2-3 | few | TRBV15 | - | CATSPTGPDTQYF | TGTGCCACCAGTCCCACCGGCCCAGATACGCAGTATTTT
TRBJ2-5 | many | TRBV20-1 | TRBD2 | CSASGRGARETQYF | TGCAGTGCTAGTGGGCGGGGGGCCAGGGAGACCCAGTACTTC
TRBJ2-1 | few | TRBV12-3/TRBV12-4 | - | CASSLWAGNEQFF | TGTGCCAGCAGTTTATGGGCGGGGAATGAGCAGTTCTTC
TRBJ2-2 | - | TRBV20-1 | - | CSARHKGNTGELFF | TGCAGTGCGAGACACAAGGGGAACACCGGGGAGCTGTTTTTT
TRBJ1-3 | - | TRBV12-3/TRBV12-4 | - | CASKGGNTGNTIYF | TGTGCCAGCAAGGGGGGGAATACTGGAAACACCATATATTTT
TRBJ2-2 | - | TRBV5-5 | - | CASLRVVNTGELFF | TGTGCCAGTCTTAGGGTTGTGAACACCGGGGAGCTGTTTTTT
TRBJ2-2 | few | TRBV12-3/TRBV12-4 | TRBD1 | CASSPTRDRGNTGELFF | TGTGCCAGCAGTCCCACCCGGGACAGGGGAAACACCGGGGAGCTGTTTTTT
TRBJ2-5 | - | TRBV5-8 | - | CASSLYEEETQYF | TGTGCCAGCAGCTTGTATGAGGAAGAGACCCAGTACTTC
TRBJ2-7 | many | TRBV19 | - | CASSIIPPDEQYF | TGTGCCAGTAGTATAATCCCTCCGGACGAGCAGTACTTC
TRBJ2-2 | - | TRBV6-5 | - | CASGSAKGGLFF | TGTGCCAGCGGATCTGCTAAGGGCGGGCTGTTTTTT
TRBJ2-1 | - | TRBV7-8 | TRBD1 | CASSRTGGSYNEQFF | TGTGCCAGCAGCAGGACAGGAGGCTCCTACAATGAGCAGTTCTTC
TRBJ2-1 | - | TRBV6-4 | TRBD2 | CASSKRGGYNEQFF | TGTGCCAGCAGTAAGCGGGGGGGTTACAATGAGCAGTTCTTC
TRBJ2-5 | - | TRBV18 | - | CASSPVRGAEETQYF | TGTGCCAGCTCACCAGTCCGGGGGGCGGAAGAGACCCAGTACTTC
TRBJ2-7 | - | TRBV27 | - | CASSSGASHYEQYF | TGTGCCAGCAGTTCCGGGGCATCCCACTACGAGCAGTACTTC
TRBJ2-7 | many | TRBV20-1 | TRBD2 | CSARGLAGGPERFEQYF | TGCAGTGCTAGGGGACTAGCGGGAGGGCCCGAAAGATTCGAGCAGTACTTC
TRBJ1-3 | many | TRBV27 | - | CASSTDSSPGNTIYF | TGTGCCAGCAGTACGGACTCCAGCCCTGGAAACACCATATATTTT
TRBJ2-5 | few | TRBV29-1 | - | CSVGGHPGETQYF | TGCAGCGTGGGAGGACACCCGGGGGAGACCCAGTACTTC
TRBJ2-5 | - | TRBV20-1 | TRBD1 | CSASMSGTGKETQYF | TGCAGTGCTAGTATGAGCGGGACAGGGAAAGAGACCCAGTACTTC
TRBJ2-1 | many | TRBV20-1 | - | CSARDQREFYNEQFF | TGCAGTGCTAGAGATCAAAGGGAGTTCTACAATGAGCAGTTCTTC
TRBJ1-1 | many | TRBV9 | TRBD1 | CASSGRQGQAFF | TGTGCCAGCAGCGGCCGACAGGGACAAGCTTTCTTT
TRBJ2-7 | - | TRBV18 | TRBD2 | CASSPTGGMAYEQYF | TGTGCCAGCTCACCAACGGGAGGAATGGCCTACGAGCAGTACTTC
TRBJ2-2 | many | TRBV7-8 | - | CASSLVLPGPTNTGELFF | TGTGCCAGCAGCTTAGTGCTCCCGGGACCTACGAACACCGGGGAGCTGTTTTTT
TRBJ2-1 | - | TRBV4-2 | - | CASSARVRDPGNNEQFF | TGTGCCAGCAGCGCAAGGGTCCGGGATCCGGGCAACAATGAGCAGTTCTTC
TRBJ2-1 | few | TRBV7-3 | - | CASSRQNGPSNEQFF | TGTGCCAGCAGCCGACAGAACGGTCCGTCCAATGAGCAGTTCTTC
TRBJ2-7 | many | TRBV28 | - | CASSRPSYEQYF | TGTGCCAGCAGTCGCCCTTCCTACGAGCAGTACTTC
TRBJ2-1 | few | TRBV15 | - | CATSRSSGLQKFF | TGTGCCACCAGCAGATCTTCGGGACTCCAGAAGTTCTTC
TRBJ2-1 | - | TRBV20-1 | TRBD2 | CSAFTSGVVRTWDEQFF | TGCAGTGCCTTTACTAGCGGGGTGGTGCGAACGTGGGATGAGCAGTTCTTC
TRBJ2-7 | - | TRBV2 | - | CASDKTGMTYEQYF | TGTGCCAGTGATAAAACAGGGATGACCTACGAGCAGTACTTC
TRBJ2-3 | few | TRBV5-1 | - | CASSPPGTPQYF | TGCGCCAGCAGCCCGCCGGGGACACCGCAGTATTTT
TRBJ2-3 | many | TRBV3-1 | TRBD1 | CASSQGGTGVPQPDTQYF | TGTGCCAGCAGCCAAGGCGGGACAGGGGTCCCTCAGCCAGATACGCAGTATTTT
TRBJ1-1 | many | TRBV20-1 | TRBD1 | CSAQGASTEAFF | TGCAGTGCTCAGGGGGCAAGCACTGAAGCTTTCTTT
TRBJ2-1 | many | TRBV7-8 | TRBD2 | CASSLASGGGYVYNEQFF | TGTGCCAGCAGCTTAGCAAGCGGCGGGGGGTACGTCTACAATGAGCAGTTCTTC
TRBJ2-3 | many | TRBV9 | - | CASSEEGEDTQYF | TGTGCCAGCAGCGAAGAAGGAGAGGATACGCAGTATTTT
TRBJ1-2 | few | TRBV7-9 | - | CASSQDIVDGYTF | TGTGCCAGCAGCCAGGACATAGTCGATGGCTACACCTTC